A single sample is the source of the 28 T cell receptor beta chains below, sequenced in a study of blood T cells in healthy people across ages. It was with a sample-barcoded 5' primer and a J-beta primer mix that a second PCR of roughly 7 to 11 cycles was run. Via MiXCR, TCRdb re-called the 5' RACE reads, giving one row per CDR3 protein. The table lists over 600,000 distinct CDR3 sequences, more than 50% of them singletons, with roughly 26% in the top ten. Sequences were obtained from blood. All receptors derive from a man aged 35-49 years in good health.

V and J are TRBV6-1 and TRBJ1-2; D gene ambiguous. The CDR3 sequence is 15 residues long. Germline V lookup: CDR1 MNHNS, CDR2 SASEGT. V dropped 7 bases and J dropped 6 bases, with 21 bases sitting between them. CDR3: CASTLGSGRLDGYTF. Written as DNA, the CDR3 is TGTGCCAGCACTCTAGGATCCGGACGGTTAGATGGCTACACCTTC.

The rearrangement uses TRBV28 and TRBJ2-7, with 9 bases lining up with TRBD2. The CDR3 loop spans 16 amino acids. Per the germline V gene, CDR1 is MDHEN and CDR2 is SYDVKM. Trimming removed 3 bases from V and 6 bases from J; junction bases left unmatched: 12. In nucleotides, the CDR3 is TGTGCCAGCAGTTTCCCCCCCCCGGCGGGAGGGGGCGAGCAGTACTTC. The encoded protein is CASSFPPPAGGGEQYF.

The chain links TRBV6-1 to TRBJ2-7; perhaps TRBD2 as D (5 bases). Germline V gene lookup returns CDR1 MNHNS and CDR2 SASEGT. Trimming took off 6 bases at V and 5 bases at J, with 11 bases between the two ends. The CDR3 loop spans 12 amino acids. The CDR3 protein is CASRDSLNEQYF. The CDR3 nucleotides are TGTGCCAGCAGGGACTCTTTGAACGAGCAGTACTTC.

Here the CDR3 reads CAISQQGSNQPQHF. The DNA for the CDR3 is TGTGCCATCAGCCAACAGGGGAGCAATCAGCCCCAGCATTTT. The V gene is TRBV10-3, the J gene TRBJ1-5; TRBD1 agrees at 7 bases. This CDR3 has 14 residues. With V trimmed by 6 bases and J by 1 base, 3 bases remained unmatched. Germline CDR1 is ENHRY and CDR2 is SYGVKD.

The V and J genes are TRBV28 and TRBJ2-1; 10 bases align to TRBD1. The germline CDR1 and CDR2 sequences are MDHEN and SYDVKM. CDR3 size: 12 residues. V shed 2 bases, J shed 15 bases, and the junction held 4 bases outside the gene matches. The CDR3 sequence is CASSLGTGVWFF. The CDR3 DNA follows: TGTGCCAGCAGTTTAGGGACAGGGGTATGGTTCTTC.

V usage is TRBV10-3 and J usage is TRBJ2-7; D remains ambiguous. V gave up 0 bases and J gave up 10 bases, with 13 bases separating them. The CDR3 is 13 residues long. Per germline, CDR1 ENHRY and CDR2 SYGVKD. This chain's CDR3 is CAISESKAPRQYF. Here the CDR3 DNA reads TGTGCCATCAGTGAGTCGAAGGCCCCCCGACAGTACTTC.

The rearrangement joins TRBV29-1 to TRBJ1-2; D gene ambiguous. Trimming shortened V by 0 bases and J by 2 bases, and 13 bases separated the two germline ends. Germline V gene sequence: CDR1 SQVTM, CDR2 ANQGSEA. The CDR3 runs to 15 residues. CDR3 in DNA: TGCAGCGTTGAAGATCTTCCGGACGGAAACTATGGCTACACCTTC. Its protein product is CSVEDLPDGNYGYTF.

This clonotype has just a few counts. In DNA, the CDR3 is TGCAGTGCCCGGGGCTGGCTAAGCACAGATACGCAGTATTTT. Amino acid sequence: CSARGWLSTDTQYF. The chain recombines TRBV20-1 with TRBJ2-3; D could derive from TRBD1 or TRBD2 (5 bases each). CDR1 is DFQATT, CDR2 SNEGSKA, per germline (reference sequence). CDR3 length: 14 amino acids. V gave up 6 bases and J gave up 0 bases, with 13 bases separating them.

The chain links TRBV29-1 to TRBJ2-7, with D uncertain. V was trimmed by 5 bases and J by 7 bases, leaving 18 bases between them. The CDR3 covers 13 residues. CDR1 and CDR2 (germline): SQVTM, ANQGSEA. The chain's CDR3 is CSVSPLSDIEQYF. The CDR3 DNA reads TGCAGCGTTTCGCCCTTGTCGGATATAGAGCAGTACTTC.

This chain links TRBV6-6 with TRBJ1-1; D ambiguous. The CDR3 extends over 15 amino acids. V dropped 4 bases and J dropped 1 base, with 13 bases sitting between them. Looked up from germline, CDR1 is MNHNY and CDR2 is SVGAGI (reference sequence). The CDR3, as DNA: TGTGCCAGCAGTTTGACGGAGCGCGGGAACACTGAAGCTTTCTTT. It encodes CASSLTERGNTEAFF.

This rearrangement joins TRBV18 to TRBJ1-1, with 7 nucleotides matching TRBD1. The ends lost 6 bases at V and 0 bases at J; junction bases unmatched: 10. Germline CDR1 is KGHSH and CDR2 is LQKENI. The CDR3 loop spans 16 amino acids. CDR3 in DNA: TGTGCCAGCTCGTGGGGAGGGGGCTCTGTGAACACTGAAGCTTTCTTT. Translation: CASSWGGGSVNTEAFF.

This rearrangement joins TRBV29-1 to TRBJ2-6; no reliable D call. There are 15 residues in the CDR3. CDR1 and CDR2 from the germline V gene are SQVTM and ANQGSEA. V shed 4 bases and J shed 0 bases, with 10 bases lying between them. The DNA of the CDR3 is TGCAGCGTTGGCCCCGCCAGCTCTGGGGCCAACGTCCTGACTTTC. Encoded protein: CSVGPASSGANVLTF.

The J gene is TRBJ1-5, the V gene TRBV29-1, with D possibly TRBD1 on 5 matching bases. The CDR3 covers 13 residues. CDR1 and CDR2 (germline): SQVTM, ANQGSEA. V was cut by 2 bases and J by 5 bases, with 10 bases left in between. In DNA, the CDR3 is TGCAGCGTTGAACAGGGCTGGGATCAGCCCCAGCATTTT. The encoded protein is CSVEQGWDQPQHF.

This clonotype was recorded many times. The chain carries TRBV7-2 and TRBJ2-7; tentative D call: TRBD1 (6 bases). Trimming left V 2 bases short and J 0 bases short, with 8 bases between. CDR1 and CDR2 (germline): SGHTA, FQGNSA. This CDR3 has 14 amino acids. CDR3 in amino acids: CASSLQGTSYEQYF. CDR3 bases: TGTGCCAGCAGCTTACAGGGGACCTCCTACGAGCAGTACTTC.

This chain joins TRBV6-2 or TRBV6-3 and TRBJ2-3; no reliable D call. The CDR3 is 10 residues long. V shed 9 bases and J shed 5 bases, with 6 bases lying between them. Germline V gene data show CDR1 as MNHEY and CDR2 as SVGEGT. The CDR3 here is CARPKDTQYF. The CDR3 DNA reads TGTGCCAGACCCAAAGATACGCAGTATTTT.

J is TRBJ1-5 and V is TRBV12-3 or TRBV12-4; the D gene is possibly TRBD1 (5 bases). The CDR3 is 15 residues long. V was shortened by 1 base and J by 3 bases, with 10 bases between the two germline ends. CDR3 sequence: CASSLGVQVNQPQHF. DNA of the CDR3: TGTGCCAGCAGTTTAGGCGTACAGGTCAATCAGCCCCAGCATTTT.

J is TRBJ2-7 and V is TRBV5-6; D remains ambiguous. This CDR3 is built from 15 residues. V lost 1 base to trimming and J lost 0 bases, with 11 bases between them. Germline loops: CDR1 SGHDT, CDR2 YYEEEE. CDR3 sequence reads: CASSLLDKSSYEQYF. The CDR3 DNA reads as TGTGCCAGCAGCTTGCTAGACAAGAGCTCCTACGAGCAGTACTTC. Together with reference TRBV5-6 and TRBJ2-7, the CDR3 gives the full variable domain: DAGVTQSPTHLIKTRGQQVTLRCSPKSGHDTVSWYQQALGQGPQFIFQYYEEEERQRGNFPDRFSGHQFPNYSSELNVNALLLGDSALYLCASSLLDKSSYEQYFGPGTRLTVT.

This sequence joins TRBV27 and TRBJ2-7; 9 nucleotides agree with TRBD2. The CDR3 runs 14 residues. Unmatched junction bases numbered 7, after V lost 8 bases and J lost 2 bases. CDR1 MNHEY and CDR2 SMNVEV come from the germline V gene (reference sequence). CDR3 nucleotides: TGTGCCAGCCAAAGACTAGCGGCGCCCTACGAGCAGTACTTC. Translation: CASQRLAAPYEQYF.

As for this clonotype: One junction end disagrees with the germline gene, perhaps due to a read error. This chain uses TRBV6-2 or TRBV6-3 with TRBJ2-5, with a tentative D call TRBD2 (5 bases). The closer fit of TRBJ2-7 to the DNA end suggests the J call may be wrong. Germline V lookup: CDR1 MNHEY, CDR2 SVGEGT. This CDR3 has 13 residues. CDR3 DNA sequence: TGTGCCAGCAGTGACTCGGGGACCTACGAGCAGTACTTC. Its protein is CASSDSGTYEQYF.

V gene TRBV6-1 combines with J gene TRBJ2-7; the match to TRBD1 covers 7 bases. V shed 2 bases and J 6 bases; nucleotides not matched to a gene: 10. The CDR3 extends over 15 amino acids. Germline CDR1 MNHNS, CDR2 SASEGT. CDR3 region: CASSEMGTALVEQYF. The CDR3 DNA sequence: TGTGCCAGCAGTGAAATGGGGACAGCCCTCGTCGAGCAGTACTTC.

The chain uses TRBV6-2 or TRBV6-3 and TRBJ1-2; 7 bases are a match to TRBD1. Germline V gives CDR1 MNHEY, CDR2 SVGEGT. V shed 8 bases, J shed 2 bases, and the junction held 5 bases outside the gene matches. The CDR3 sequence is 13 residues long. The CDR3: CASWDSANYGYTF. For the CDR3, the DNA is TGTGCCAGCTGGGACAGCGCGAACTATGGCTACACCTTC.

The genes are TRBV6-2 or TRBV6-3 and TRBJ2-4; D possibly corresponds to TRBD1 (5 bases). The end of the DNA fits TRBJ2-7 better, so the J call may be wrong. Germline V gene data show CDR1 as MNHEY and CDR2 as SVGEGT. This CDR3 comprises 16 residues. In nucleotides, the CDR3 is TGTGCCAGCAGCCGACTTATGGCCCTCGGACACTACGAGCAGTACTTC. Translated: CASSRLMALGHYEQYF.

The chain joins TRBV20-1 to TRBJ1-5; D is uncertain. Germline lookup yields CDR1 DFQATT and CDR2 SNEGSKA (reference sequence). There are 14 residues in the CDR3. Trimming took off 1 base at V and 6 bases at J, with 13 bases between the two ends. DNA for the CDR3: TGCAGTGCTAGAGGGATGGTAGGGAGTCAGCCCCAGCATTTT. The encoded protein is CSARGMVGSQPQHF.

The chain links TRBV4-1 to TRBJ2-5, with TRBD1 matching over 9 bases. V lost 2 bases and J lost 5; bases outside the gene matches: 6. This CDR3 is 15 amino acids long. Per germline, CDR1 MGHRA and CDR2 YSYEKL. CDR3 bases: TGCGCCAGCAGCCAACCGGGACAGGGAATCGAGACCCAGTACTTC. Amino acid sequence: CASSQPGQGIETQYF.

This clonotype was recorded a few times. V gene TRBV5-1 combines with J gene TRBJ2-5; tentative D call: TRBD2 (5 bases). Germline V gives CDR1 SGHRS, CDR2 YFSETQ. The V end was cut by 2 bases, the J end by 0 bases, with 14 bases between. The CDR3 length is 16 residues. In nucleotides, the CDR3 is TGCGCCAGCAGCTTTGAGGGCGGCATTAACCAAGAGACCCAGTACTTC. It yields the protein CASSFEGGINQETQYF. The whole variable domain, remainder taken from reference TRBV5-1 and TRBJ2-5, is KAGVTQTPRYLIKTRGQQVTLSCSPISGHRSVSWYQQTPGQGLQFLFEYFSETQRNKGNFPGRFSGRQFSNSRSEMNVSTLELGDSALYLCASSFEGGINQETQYFGPGTRLLVL.

The rearrangement links TRBV28 to TRBJ2-3; a possible D gene is TRBD1 (5 bases). This CDR3 region has 15 residues. Germline V lookup: CDR1 MDHEN, CDR2 SYDVKM. V was trimmed by 3 bases and J by 5 bases, leaving 15 bases between them. The CDR3 region is CASSLWQGGRDTQYF. DNA for the CDR3: TGTGCCAGCAGTTTGTGGCAGGGTGGTAGAGATACGCAGTATTTT.

The V call is TRBV2, the J call TRBJ1-2; D gene uncertain. V gave up 7 bases and J gave up 4 bases, with 16 bases separating them. The CDR3 has 14 residues. CDR1 is SNHLY and CDR2 is FYNNEI in the germline V gene. Here the CDR3 DNA reads TGTGCCAGCATGTTGGACTGGCAGACCTATGGCTACACCTTC. Translating gives CASMLDWQTYGYTF.

The V gene is TRBV20-1, the J gene TRBJ1-5, with D perhaps matching TRBD1 (5 bases). This CDR3 comprises 15 residues. Germline V lookup: CDR1 DFQATT, CDR2 SNEGSKA (reference sequence). V lost 3 bases and J lost 1, with 13 bases in between. The CDR3 nucleotides read TGCAGTGCTAGGCGCAGGGAGGGAAGCAATCAGCCCCAGCATTTT. Protein product: CSARRREGSNQPQHF.